The entry that follows covers one T cell receptor beta chain sequence. Antigen: not known. CDR1 and CDR2 (germline): MNHEY, SVGAGI. V was clipped by 4 bases and J by 7 bases, with 10 bases between them. The CDR3 loop spans 12 amino acids. The data were obtained in a study of graft-versus-host responses after intestinal transplantation. On the study more broadly: Induction using anti-thymocyte globulin, followed by tacrolimus and steroids for roughly 3 years, was given to all recipients.

Assay used: immunoSEQ multiplex PCR; TCRdb lists only in-frame clones, some missing. The sample contains roughly 12,000 clones, about 88% of which appear only once. Findings of the study overall: Across patients carrying graft-donor T cell macrochimerism, allografts held high graft-versus-host to host-versus-graft clonal ratios. Some GvH clones were seen earlier in gut or blood, suggesting intestinal origin. HvG clone declines early post-transplant were associated with peak circulating GvH levels.

This sequence was found in a human patient who received an intestinal transplant, so some T cells may come from the graft donor. This material consisted of PBMCs, taken roughly 310 days after intestinal transplant. The genes are TRBV6-5 and TRBJ1-2; no clear D gene. This CDR3 reads CASSSDVFGYTF. The CDR3 DNA reads as TGTGCCAGCAGTTCGGACGTCTTTGGCTACACCTTC.